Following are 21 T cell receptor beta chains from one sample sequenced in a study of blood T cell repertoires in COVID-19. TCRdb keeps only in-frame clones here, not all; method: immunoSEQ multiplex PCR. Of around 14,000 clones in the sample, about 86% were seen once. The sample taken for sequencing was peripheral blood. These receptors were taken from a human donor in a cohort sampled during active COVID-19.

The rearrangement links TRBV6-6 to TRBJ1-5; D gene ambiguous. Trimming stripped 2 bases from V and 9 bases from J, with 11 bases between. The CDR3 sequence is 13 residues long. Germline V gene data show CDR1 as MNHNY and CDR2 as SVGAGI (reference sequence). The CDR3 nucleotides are TGTGCCAGCAGTTACGACAACGGCATGCCCCAGCATTTT. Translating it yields CASSYDNGMPQHF.

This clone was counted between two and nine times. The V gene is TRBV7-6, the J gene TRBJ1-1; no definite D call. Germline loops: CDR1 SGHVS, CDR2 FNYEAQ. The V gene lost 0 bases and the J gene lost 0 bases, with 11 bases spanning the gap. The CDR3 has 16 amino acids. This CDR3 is CASSLAPRTVNTEAFF. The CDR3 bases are TGTGCCAGCAGCTTAGCGCCTAGGACTGTGAACACTGAAGCTTTCTTT.

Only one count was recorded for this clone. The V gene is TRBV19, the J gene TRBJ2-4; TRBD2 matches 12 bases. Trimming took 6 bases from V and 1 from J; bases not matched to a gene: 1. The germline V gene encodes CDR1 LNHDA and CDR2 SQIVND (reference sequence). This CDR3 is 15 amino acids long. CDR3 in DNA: TGTGCCAGTAGACTAGCGGGAGGTGCCAAAAACATTCAGTACTTC. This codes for CASRLAGGAKNIQYF.

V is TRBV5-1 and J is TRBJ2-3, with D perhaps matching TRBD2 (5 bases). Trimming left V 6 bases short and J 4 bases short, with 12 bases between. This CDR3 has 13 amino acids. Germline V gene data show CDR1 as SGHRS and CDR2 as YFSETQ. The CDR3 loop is CASIGSSADTQYF. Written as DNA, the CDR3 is TGCGCCAGCATTGGGAGTTCAGCAGATACGCAGTATTTT.

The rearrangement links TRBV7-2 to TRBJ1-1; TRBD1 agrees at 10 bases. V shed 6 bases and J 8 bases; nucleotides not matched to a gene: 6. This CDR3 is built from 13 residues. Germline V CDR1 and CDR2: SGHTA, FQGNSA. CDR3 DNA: TGTGCCAGCAGACCAAGACAGGGGGCGGAAGCTTTCTTT. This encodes CASRPRQGAEAFF.

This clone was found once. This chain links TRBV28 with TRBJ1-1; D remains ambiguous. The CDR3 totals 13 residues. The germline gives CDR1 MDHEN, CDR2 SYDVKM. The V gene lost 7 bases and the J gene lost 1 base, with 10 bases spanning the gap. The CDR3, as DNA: TGTGCCAGCACTAGAAGCCCGAACACTGAAGCTTTCTTT. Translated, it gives CASTRSPNTEAFF.

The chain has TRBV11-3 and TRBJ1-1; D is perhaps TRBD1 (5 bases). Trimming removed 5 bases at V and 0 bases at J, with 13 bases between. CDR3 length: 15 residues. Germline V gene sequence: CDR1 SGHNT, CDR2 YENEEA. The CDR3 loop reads CASSPGLRMNTEAFF. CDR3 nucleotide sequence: TGTGCCAGCAGCCCGGGACTTAGGATGAACACTGAAGCTTTCTTT.

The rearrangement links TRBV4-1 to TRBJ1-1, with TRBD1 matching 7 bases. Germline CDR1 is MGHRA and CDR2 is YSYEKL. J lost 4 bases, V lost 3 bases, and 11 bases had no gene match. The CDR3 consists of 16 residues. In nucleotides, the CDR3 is TGCGCCAGCAGCCATGCCCCGGGACAGTTTACCACTGAAGCTTTCTTT. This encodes CASSHAPGQFTTEAFF.

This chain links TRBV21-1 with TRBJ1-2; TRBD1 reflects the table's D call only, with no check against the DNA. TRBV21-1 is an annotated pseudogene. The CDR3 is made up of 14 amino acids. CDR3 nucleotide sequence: TGTGCCAGGACGGGACAGGGCGGGCACTATGGCTACACCTTC. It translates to CARTGQGGHYGYTF.

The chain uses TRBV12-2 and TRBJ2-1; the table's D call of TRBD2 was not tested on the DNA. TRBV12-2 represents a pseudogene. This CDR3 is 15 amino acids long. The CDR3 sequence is CASRLASGEYNEQFF. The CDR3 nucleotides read TGTGCAAGTCGCTTAGCCAGCGGCGAATACAATGAGCAGTTCTTC.

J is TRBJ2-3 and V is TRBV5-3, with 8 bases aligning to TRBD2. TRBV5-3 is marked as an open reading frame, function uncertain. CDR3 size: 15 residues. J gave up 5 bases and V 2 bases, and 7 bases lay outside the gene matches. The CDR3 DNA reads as TGTGCCAGAAGCTTAGGGGATAGCGGGAAAGATACGCAGTATTTT. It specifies CARSLGDSGKDTQYF.

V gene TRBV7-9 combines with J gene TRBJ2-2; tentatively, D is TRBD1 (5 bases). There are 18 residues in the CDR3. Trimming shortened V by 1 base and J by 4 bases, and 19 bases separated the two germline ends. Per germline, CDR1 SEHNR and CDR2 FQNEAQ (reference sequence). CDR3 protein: CASSLGGLGKDTTGELFF. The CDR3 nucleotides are TGTGCCAGCAGCTTAGGGGGCCTGGGGAAGGATACCACCGGGGAGCTGTTTTTT.

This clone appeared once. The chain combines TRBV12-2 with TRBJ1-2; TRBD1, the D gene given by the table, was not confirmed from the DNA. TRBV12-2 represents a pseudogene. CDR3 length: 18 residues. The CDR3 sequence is CASRLVGGWTGDTYGYTF. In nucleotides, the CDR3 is TGTGCAAGTCGCTTAGTGGGGGGTTGGACAGGGGATACGTATGGCTACACCTTC.

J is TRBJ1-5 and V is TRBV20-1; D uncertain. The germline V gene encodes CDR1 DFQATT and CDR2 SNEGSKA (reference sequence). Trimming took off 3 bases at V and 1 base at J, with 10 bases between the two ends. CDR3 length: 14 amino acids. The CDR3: CSASEAASNQPQHF. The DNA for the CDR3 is TGCAGTGCTAGTGAAGCGGCCAGCAATCAGCCCCAGCATTTT.

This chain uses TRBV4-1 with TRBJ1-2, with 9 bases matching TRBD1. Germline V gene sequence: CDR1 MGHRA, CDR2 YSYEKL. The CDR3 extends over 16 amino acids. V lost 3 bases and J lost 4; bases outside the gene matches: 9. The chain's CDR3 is CASSHPTGGWSYGYTF. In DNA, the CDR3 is TGCGCCAGCAGCCACCCCACAGGGGGCTGGAGCTATGGCTACACCTTC.

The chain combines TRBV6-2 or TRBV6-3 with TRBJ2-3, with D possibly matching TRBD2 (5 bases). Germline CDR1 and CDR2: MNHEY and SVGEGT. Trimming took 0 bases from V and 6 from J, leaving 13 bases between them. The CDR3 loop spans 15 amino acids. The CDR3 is CASSYSDPSGDTQYF. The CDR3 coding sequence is TGTGCCAGCAGTTACTCGGATCCGTCGGGGGATACGCAGTATTTT.

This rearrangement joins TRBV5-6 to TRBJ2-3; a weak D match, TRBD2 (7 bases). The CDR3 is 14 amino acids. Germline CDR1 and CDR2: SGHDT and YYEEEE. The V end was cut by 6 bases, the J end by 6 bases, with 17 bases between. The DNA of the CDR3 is TGTGCCAGCACCTGGGGGGGCCGGATCGATACGCAGTATTTT. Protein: CASTWGGRIDTQYF.

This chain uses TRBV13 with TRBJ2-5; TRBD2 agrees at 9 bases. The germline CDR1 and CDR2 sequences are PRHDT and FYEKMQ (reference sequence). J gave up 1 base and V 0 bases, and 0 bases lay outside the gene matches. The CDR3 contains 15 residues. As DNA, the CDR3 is TGTGCCAGCAGCTTAGGTAGCGGGGGCCAAGAGACCCAGTACTTC. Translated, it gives CASSLGSGGQETQYF.

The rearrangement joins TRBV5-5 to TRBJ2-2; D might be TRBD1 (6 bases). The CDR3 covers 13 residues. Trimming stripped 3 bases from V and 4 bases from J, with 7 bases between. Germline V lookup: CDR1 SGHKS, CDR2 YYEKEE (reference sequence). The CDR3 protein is CASSSGATGELFF. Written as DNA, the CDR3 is TGTGCCAGCAGCTCAGGGGCCACCGGGGAGCTGTTTTTT.

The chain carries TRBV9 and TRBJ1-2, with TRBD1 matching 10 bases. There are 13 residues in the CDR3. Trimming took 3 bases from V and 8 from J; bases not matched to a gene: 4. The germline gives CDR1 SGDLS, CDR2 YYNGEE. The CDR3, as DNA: TGTGCCAGCAGCGGACAGGGGGCTCCCGGCTACACCTTC. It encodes CASSGQGAPGYTF.

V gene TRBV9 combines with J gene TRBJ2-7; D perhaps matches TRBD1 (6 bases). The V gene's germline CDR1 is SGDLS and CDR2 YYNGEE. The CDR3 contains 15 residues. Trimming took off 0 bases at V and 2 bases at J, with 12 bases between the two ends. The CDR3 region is CASSVGPQGTYEQYF. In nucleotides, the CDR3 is TGTGCCAGCAGCGTAGGTCCCCAGGGGACCTACGAGCAGTACTTC.